This TCR beta chain was documented in a study of blood T cell repertoires in COVID-19. Residents of about two dozen US areas, aged about 18 to 95 years, made up the participants. Donors were grouped by their self-reported clinical history. Each recovered donor of Cohort 3 presented with two negative PCRs, clearance, or symptom resolution. Authors' analysis steps: Nucleated cell number was recorded as an estimate derived from reference gene primer amplification. This table comes from immunoSEQ multiplex PCR, and its TCRdb copy is limited to in-frame clones, with some not included. That table gives V, J and clone size, and the DNA gave D and trimming. This sample has about 380,000 clones, with more than 75% found just once. The CDR3 contains 13 residues. The germline V and J ends were trimmed by 2 bases and 2 bases, with 6 bases remaining between them. CDR1 is MNHEY and CDR2 is SVGAGI in the germline V gene.

This sequence joins TRBV6-5 and TRBJ2-5; maybe TRBD1 (5 bases). Material for sequencing was PBMCs or T cells enriched from blood (not recorded which). This TCR came from a young woman who had recovered from COVID-19. The DNA for the CDR3 is TGTGCCAGCAGTTACCAGGGACAAGAGACCCAGTACTTC. Amino acid sequence: CASSYQGQETQYF.